This T cell receptor beta chain was retrieved from a study of graft-versus-host responses after intestinal transplantation. Study details: The recipients all started with anti-thymocyte globulin induction and then took tacrolimus and steroids for approximately 3 years.

Here immunoSEQ multiplex PCR was the method, and the copy in TCRdb shows in-frame clones only, minus some. Of some 66,000 clones listed, roughly nine tenths are singletons. The V and J ends lost 4 bases and 6 bases, in that order; junction bases with no gene match: 8. Germline V gives CDR1 SGHNT, CDR2 YYREEE (reference sequence). The CDR3 totals 15 residues. General study points: Allografts of one patient group, those with graft-donor T cell macrochimerism, had high graft-versus-host to host-versus-graft clonal ratios.

The starting material, graft tissue, was processed to release intraepithelial and lamina propria lymphocytes. About this clone: Its specificity is not known.

V gene TRBV5-4 combines with J gene TRBJ2-2; TRBD2 aligns across 8 bases. The sequence was obtained from a human patient who received an intestinal transplant, so some T cells may come from the graft donor. Sequencing used ileum tissue, obtained 350 to 400 days after transplant. The CDR3 region has the DNA TGTGCCAGCAGCCCGGGACTAGGGGGGGCCGGGGAGCTGTTTTTT. This gives the protein CASSPGLGGAGELFF.